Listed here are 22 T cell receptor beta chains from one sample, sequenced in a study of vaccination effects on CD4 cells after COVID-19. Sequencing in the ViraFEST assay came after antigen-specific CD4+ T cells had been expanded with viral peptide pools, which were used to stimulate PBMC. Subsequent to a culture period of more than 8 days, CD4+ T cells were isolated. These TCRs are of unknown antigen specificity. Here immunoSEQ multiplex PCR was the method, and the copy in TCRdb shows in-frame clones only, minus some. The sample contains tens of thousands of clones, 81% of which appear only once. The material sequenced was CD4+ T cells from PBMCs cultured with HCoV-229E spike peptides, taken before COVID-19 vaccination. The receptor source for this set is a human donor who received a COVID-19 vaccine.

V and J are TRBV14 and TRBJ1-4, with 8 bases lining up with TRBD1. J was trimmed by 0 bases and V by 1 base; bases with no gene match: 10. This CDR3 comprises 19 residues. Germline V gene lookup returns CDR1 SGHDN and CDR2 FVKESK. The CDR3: CASSQVLRDRLATNEKLFF. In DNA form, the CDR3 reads TGTGCCAGCAGCCAAGTTCTCCGGGACAGGCTCGCAACTAATGAAAAACTGTTTTTT.

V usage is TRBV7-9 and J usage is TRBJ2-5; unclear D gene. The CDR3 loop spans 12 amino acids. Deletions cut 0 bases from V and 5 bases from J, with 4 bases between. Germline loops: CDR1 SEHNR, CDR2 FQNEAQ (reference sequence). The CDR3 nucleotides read TGTGCCAGCAGCTTAGCAGCGGAGACCCAGTACTTC. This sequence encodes CASSLAAETQYF.

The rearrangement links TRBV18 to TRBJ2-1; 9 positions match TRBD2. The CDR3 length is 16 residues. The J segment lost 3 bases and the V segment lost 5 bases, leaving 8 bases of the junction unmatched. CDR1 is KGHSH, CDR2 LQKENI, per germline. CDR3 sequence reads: CASSTRAGGGYNEQFF. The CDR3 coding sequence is TGTGCCAGCTCAACCCGGGCGGGGGGGGGCTACAATGAGCAGTTCTTC.

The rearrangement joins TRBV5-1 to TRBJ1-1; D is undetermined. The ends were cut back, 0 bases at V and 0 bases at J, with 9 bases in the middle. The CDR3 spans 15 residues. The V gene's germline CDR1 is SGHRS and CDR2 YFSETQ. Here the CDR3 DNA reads TGCGCCAGCAGCTTGGAGAATGGGGTGAACACTGAAGCTTTCTTT. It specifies CASSLENGVNTEAFF.

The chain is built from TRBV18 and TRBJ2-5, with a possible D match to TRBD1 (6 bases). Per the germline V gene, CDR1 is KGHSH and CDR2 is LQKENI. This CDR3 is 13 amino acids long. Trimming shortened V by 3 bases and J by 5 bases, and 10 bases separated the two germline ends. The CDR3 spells CASSPGTPETQYF. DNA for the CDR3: TGTGCCAGCTCACCCGGGACACCCGAGACCCAGTACTTC.

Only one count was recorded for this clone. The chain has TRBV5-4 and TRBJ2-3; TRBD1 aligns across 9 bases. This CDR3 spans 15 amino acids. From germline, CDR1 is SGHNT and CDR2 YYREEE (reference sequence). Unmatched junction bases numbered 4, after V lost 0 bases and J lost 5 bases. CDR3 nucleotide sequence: TGTGCCAGCAGCTTGGTGGGACAGGGAATAGATACGCAGTATTTT. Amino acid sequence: CASSLVGQGIDTQYF.

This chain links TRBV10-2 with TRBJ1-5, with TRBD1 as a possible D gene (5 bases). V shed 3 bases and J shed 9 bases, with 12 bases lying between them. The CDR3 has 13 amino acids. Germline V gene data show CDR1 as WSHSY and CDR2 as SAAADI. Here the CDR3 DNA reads TGCGCCAGCAGTGACCAGCGGGGGTCGCCCCAGCATTTT. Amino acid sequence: CASSDQRGSPQHF.

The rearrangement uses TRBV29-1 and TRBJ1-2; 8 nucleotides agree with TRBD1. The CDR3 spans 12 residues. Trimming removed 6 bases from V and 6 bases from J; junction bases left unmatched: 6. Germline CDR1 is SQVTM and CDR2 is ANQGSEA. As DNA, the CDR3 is TGCAGCGTCCATGGACAGGGTCATGGCTACACCTTC. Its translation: CSVHGQGHGYTF.

CDR3 region: CASSLGRDRSIGNQPQHF. The CDR3 bases are TGTGCCAGCAGCTTAGGACGAGACCGGTCTATCGGCAATCAGCCCCAGCATTTT. V gene TRBV7-2 combines with J gene TRBJ1-5; D uncertain. This CDR3 has 18 residues. Germline V gene data show CDR1 as SGHTA and CDR2 as FQGNSA. With 1 base removed from V and 2 bases from J, the gap between germline ends came to 18 bases.

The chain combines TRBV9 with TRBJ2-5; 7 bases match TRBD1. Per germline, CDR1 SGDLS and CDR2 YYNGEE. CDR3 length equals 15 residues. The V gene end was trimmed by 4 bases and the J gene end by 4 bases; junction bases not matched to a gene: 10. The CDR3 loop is CASSLRQGSGETQYF. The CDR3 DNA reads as TGTGCCAGCAGCCTCAGACAGGGCTCGGGAGAGACCCAGTACTTC. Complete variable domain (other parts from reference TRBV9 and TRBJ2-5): DSGVTQTPKHLITATGQRVTLRCSPRSGDLSVYWYQQSLDQGLQFLIQYYNGEERAKGNILERFSAQQFPDLHSELNLSSLELGDSALYFCASSLRQGSGETQYFGPGTRLLVL.

The CDR3 nucleotides are TGTGCCAGCAGCCACCTAGGGGGCCCCCAAGAGACCCAGTACTTC. Its protein product is CASSHLGGPQETQYF. The rearrangement links TRBV3-1 (or the pseudogene TRBV3-2) to TRBJ2-5; 7 nucleotides agree with TRBD1. The CDR3 consists of 15 residues. Germline-derived CDR1 and CDR2 are LGHDT and YNNKEL (reference sequence). Unmatched junction bases numbered 5, after V lost 3 bases and J lost 1 base.

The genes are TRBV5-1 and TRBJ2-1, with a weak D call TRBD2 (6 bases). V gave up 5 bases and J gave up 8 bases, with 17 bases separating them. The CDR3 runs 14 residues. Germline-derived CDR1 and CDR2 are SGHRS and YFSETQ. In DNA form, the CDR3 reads TGCGCCAGCAGTCGTGGCGGAGGGTTGGATGAGCAGTTCTTC. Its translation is CASSRGGGLDEQFF. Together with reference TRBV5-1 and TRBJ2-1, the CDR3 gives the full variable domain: KAGVTQTPRYLIKTRGQQVTLSCSPISGHRSVSWYQQTPGQGLQFLFEYFSETQRNKGNFPGRFSGRQFSNSRSEMNVSTLELGDSALYLCASSRGGGLDEQFFGPGTRLTVL.

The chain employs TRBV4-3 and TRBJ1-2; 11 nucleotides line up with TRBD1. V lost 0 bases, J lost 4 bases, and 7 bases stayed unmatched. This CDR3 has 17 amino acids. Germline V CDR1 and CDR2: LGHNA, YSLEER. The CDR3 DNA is TGCGCCAGCAGCCAAGATCCTGGGACAGGGGGTACCTATGGCTACACCTTC. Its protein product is CASSQDPGTGGTYGYTF.

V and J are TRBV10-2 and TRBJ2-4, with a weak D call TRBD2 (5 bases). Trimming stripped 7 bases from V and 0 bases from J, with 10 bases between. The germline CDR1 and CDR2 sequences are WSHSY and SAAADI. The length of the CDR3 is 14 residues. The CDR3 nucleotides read TGCGCCAGCAATCGGGGAATAGCCAAAAACATTCAGTACTTC. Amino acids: CASNRGIAKNIQYF.

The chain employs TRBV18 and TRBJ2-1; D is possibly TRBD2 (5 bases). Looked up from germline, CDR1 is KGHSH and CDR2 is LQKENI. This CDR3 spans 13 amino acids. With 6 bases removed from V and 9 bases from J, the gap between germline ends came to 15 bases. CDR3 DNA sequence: TGTGCCAGCTCCCGAGCCCTAGAGGGTGAGCAGTTCTTC. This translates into CASSRALEGEQFF.

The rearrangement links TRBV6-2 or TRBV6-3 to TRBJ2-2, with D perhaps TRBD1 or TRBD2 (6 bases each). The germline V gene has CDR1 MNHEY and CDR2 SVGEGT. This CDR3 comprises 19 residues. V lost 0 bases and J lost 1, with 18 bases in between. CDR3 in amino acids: CASSYSMALGGQNTGELFF. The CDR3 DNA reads TGTGCCAGCAGTTACTCGATGGCTCTCGGGGGCCAGAACACCGGGGAGCTGTTTTTT.

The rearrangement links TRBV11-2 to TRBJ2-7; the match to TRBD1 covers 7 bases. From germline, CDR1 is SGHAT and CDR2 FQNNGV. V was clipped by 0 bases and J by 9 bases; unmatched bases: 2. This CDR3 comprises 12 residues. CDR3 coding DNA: TGTGCCAGCAGCTTAGAAGGGGGCCGGCAGTACGTC. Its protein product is CASSLEGGRQYV.

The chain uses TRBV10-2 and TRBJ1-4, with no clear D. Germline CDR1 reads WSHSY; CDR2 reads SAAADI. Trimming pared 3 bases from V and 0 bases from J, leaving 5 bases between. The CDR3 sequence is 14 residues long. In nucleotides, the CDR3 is TGCGCCAGCAGTGATATAGCAACTAATGAAAAACTGTTTTTT. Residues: CASSDIATNEKLFF.

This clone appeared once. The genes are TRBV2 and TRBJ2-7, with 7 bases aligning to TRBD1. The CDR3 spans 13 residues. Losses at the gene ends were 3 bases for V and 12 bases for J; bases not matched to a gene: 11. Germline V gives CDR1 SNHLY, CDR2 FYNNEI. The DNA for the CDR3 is TGTGCCAGCAGTGAGACAGGGTTTACGCCCCGGTACGTC. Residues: CASSETGFTPRYV.

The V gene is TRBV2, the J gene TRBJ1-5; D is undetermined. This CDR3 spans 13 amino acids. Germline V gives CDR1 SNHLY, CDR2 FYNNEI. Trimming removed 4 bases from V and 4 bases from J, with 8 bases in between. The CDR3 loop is CASSGSLNQPQHF. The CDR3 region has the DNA TGTGCCAGCAGTGGGAGTCTTAATCAGCCCCAGCATTTT.

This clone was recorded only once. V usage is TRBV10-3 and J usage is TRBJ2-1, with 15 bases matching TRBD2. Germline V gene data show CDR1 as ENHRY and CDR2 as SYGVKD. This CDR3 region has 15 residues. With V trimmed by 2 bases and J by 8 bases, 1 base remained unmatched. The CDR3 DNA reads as TGTGCCATCAGTGAGGGGACTAGCGGGGGGTATGAGCAGTTCTTC. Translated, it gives CAISEGTSGGYEQFF.

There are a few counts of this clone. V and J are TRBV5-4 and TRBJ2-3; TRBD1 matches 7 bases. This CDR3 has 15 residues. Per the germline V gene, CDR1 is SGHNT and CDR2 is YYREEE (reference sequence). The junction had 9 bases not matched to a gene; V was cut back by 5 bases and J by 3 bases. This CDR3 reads CASSSLYRGTDTQYF. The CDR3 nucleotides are TGTGCCAGCAGTTCGCTCTACAGGGGAACAGATACGCAGTATTTT.